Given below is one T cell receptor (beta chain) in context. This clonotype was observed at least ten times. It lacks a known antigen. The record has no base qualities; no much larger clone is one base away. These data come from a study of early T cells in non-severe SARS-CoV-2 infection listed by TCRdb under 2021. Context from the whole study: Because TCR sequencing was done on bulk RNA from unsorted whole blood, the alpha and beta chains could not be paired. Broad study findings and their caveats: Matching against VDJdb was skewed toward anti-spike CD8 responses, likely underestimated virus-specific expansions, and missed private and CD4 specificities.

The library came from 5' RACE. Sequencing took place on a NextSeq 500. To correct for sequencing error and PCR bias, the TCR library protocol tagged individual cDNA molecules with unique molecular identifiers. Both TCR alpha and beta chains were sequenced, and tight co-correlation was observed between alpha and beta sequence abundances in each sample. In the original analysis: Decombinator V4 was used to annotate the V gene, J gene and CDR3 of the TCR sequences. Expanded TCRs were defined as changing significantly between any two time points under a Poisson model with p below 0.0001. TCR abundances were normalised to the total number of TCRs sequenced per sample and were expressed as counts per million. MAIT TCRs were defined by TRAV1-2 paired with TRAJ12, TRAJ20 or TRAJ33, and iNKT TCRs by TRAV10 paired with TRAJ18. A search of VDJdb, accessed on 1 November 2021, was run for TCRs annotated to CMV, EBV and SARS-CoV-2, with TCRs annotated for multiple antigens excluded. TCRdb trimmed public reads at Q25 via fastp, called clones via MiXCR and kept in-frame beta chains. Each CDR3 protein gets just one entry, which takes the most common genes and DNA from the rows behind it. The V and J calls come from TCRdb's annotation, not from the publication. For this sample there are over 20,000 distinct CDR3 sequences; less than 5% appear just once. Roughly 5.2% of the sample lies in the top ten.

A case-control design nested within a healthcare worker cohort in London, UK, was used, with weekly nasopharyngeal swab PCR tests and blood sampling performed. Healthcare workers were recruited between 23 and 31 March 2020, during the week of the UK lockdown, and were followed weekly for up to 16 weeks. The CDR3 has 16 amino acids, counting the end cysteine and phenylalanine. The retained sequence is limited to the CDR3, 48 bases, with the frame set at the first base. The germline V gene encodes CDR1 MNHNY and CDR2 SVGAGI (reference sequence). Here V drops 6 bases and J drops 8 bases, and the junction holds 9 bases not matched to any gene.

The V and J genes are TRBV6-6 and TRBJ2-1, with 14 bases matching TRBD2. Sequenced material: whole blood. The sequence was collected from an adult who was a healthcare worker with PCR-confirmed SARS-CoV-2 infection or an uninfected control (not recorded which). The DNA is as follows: TGTGCCAGCAGCCCCGGACTAGCGGGGGGCGACTATGAGCAGTTCTTC. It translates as CASSPGLAGGDYEQFF.